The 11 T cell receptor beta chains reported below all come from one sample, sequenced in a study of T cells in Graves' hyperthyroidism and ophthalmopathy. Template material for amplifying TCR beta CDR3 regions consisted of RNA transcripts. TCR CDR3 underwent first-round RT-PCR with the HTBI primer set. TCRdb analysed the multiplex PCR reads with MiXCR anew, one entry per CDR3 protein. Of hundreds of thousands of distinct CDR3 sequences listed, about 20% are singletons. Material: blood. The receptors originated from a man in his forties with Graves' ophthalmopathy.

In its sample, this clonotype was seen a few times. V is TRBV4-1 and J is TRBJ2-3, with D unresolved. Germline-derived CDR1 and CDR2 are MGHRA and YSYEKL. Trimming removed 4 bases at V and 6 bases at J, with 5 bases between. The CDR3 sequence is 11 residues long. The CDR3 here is CASSRYDTQYF. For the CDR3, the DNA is TGCGCCAGCAGCCGGTACGATACGCAGTATTTT.

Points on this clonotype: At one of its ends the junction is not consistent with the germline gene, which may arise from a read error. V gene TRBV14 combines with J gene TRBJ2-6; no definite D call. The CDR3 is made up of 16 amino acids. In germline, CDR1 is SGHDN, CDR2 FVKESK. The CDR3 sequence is CAGSQESRPGANVLTF. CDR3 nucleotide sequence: TGTGCCGGCAGCCAAGAATCGAGACCTGGGGCCAACGTCCTGACTTTC.

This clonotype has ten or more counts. This CDR3 reads CASTSPGDGNYGYTF. DNA for the CDR3: TGTGCCAGCACGTCCCCGGGGGACGGTAACTATGGCTACACCTTC. The chain has TRBV12-3 or TRBV12-4 and TRBJ1-2; D is possibly TRBD1 (5 bases). V shed 7 bases and J shed 1 base, with 16 bases lying between them. This CDR3 contains 15 residues.

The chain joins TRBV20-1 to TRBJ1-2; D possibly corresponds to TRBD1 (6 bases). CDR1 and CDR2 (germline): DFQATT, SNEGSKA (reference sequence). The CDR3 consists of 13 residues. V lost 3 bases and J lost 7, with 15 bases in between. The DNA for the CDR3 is TGCAGTGCTAGGTTCTCGGGGGCGCGTGGCTACACCTTC. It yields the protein CSARFSGARGYTF.

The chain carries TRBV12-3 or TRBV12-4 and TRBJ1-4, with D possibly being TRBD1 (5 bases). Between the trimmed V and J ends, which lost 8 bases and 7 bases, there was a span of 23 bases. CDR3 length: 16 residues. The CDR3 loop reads CASGPERDAGTEKLFF. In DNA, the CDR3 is TGTGCCAGCGGCCCCGAGAGGGACGCGGGAACTGAAAAACTGTTTTTT.

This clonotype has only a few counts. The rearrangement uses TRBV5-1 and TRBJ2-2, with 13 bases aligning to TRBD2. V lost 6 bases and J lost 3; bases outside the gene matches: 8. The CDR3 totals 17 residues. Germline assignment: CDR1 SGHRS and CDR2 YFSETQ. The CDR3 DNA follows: TGCGCCAGCACCGGACTAGCGGGGGCAGGGGACACCGGGGAGCTGTTTTTT. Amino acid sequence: CASTGLAGAGDTGELFF.

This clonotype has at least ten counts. CDR3 nucleotides: TGTGCCTCCTCCCAGGACTCGAACACCGGGGAGCTGTTTTTT. It translates to CASSQDSNTGELFF. V and J are TRBV7-9 and TRBJ2-2; possible D gene TRBD2, 5 bases. Germline CDR1 and CDR2: SEHNR and FQNEAQ (reference sequence). V lost 11 bases to trimming and J lost 0 bases, with 13 bases between them. This CDR3 is 14 amino acids long.

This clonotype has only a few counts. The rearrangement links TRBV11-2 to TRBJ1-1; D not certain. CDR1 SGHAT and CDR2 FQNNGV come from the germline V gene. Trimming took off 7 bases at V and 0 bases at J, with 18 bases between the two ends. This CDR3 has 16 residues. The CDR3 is CASNPREGRMNTEAFF. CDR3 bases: TGTGCCAGCAACCCCCGTGAGGGCAGAATGAACACTGAAGCTTTCTTT.

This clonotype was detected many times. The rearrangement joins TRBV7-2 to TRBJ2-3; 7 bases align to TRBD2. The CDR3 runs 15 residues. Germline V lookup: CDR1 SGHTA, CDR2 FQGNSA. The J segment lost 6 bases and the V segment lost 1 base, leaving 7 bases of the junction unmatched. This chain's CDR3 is CASSLGSGSGDTQYF. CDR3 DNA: TGTGCCAGCAGCTTAGGATCCGGTAGCGGGGATACGCAGTATTTT.

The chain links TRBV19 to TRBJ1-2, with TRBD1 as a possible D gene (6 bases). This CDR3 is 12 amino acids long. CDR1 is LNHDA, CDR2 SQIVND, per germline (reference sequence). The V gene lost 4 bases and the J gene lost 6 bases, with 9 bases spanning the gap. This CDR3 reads CASSKQGHGYTF. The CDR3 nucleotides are TGTGCCAGTAGTAAACAGGGCCATGGCTACACCTTC.

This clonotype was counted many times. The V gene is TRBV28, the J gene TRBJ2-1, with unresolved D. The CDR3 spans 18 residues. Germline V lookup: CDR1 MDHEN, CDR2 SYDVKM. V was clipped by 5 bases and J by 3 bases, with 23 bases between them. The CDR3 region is CASSAFRRLFGVYNEQFF. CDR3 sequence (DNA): TGTGCCAGCAGTGCTTTCAGGCGGCTCTTTGGGGTCTACAATGAGCAGTTCTTC.